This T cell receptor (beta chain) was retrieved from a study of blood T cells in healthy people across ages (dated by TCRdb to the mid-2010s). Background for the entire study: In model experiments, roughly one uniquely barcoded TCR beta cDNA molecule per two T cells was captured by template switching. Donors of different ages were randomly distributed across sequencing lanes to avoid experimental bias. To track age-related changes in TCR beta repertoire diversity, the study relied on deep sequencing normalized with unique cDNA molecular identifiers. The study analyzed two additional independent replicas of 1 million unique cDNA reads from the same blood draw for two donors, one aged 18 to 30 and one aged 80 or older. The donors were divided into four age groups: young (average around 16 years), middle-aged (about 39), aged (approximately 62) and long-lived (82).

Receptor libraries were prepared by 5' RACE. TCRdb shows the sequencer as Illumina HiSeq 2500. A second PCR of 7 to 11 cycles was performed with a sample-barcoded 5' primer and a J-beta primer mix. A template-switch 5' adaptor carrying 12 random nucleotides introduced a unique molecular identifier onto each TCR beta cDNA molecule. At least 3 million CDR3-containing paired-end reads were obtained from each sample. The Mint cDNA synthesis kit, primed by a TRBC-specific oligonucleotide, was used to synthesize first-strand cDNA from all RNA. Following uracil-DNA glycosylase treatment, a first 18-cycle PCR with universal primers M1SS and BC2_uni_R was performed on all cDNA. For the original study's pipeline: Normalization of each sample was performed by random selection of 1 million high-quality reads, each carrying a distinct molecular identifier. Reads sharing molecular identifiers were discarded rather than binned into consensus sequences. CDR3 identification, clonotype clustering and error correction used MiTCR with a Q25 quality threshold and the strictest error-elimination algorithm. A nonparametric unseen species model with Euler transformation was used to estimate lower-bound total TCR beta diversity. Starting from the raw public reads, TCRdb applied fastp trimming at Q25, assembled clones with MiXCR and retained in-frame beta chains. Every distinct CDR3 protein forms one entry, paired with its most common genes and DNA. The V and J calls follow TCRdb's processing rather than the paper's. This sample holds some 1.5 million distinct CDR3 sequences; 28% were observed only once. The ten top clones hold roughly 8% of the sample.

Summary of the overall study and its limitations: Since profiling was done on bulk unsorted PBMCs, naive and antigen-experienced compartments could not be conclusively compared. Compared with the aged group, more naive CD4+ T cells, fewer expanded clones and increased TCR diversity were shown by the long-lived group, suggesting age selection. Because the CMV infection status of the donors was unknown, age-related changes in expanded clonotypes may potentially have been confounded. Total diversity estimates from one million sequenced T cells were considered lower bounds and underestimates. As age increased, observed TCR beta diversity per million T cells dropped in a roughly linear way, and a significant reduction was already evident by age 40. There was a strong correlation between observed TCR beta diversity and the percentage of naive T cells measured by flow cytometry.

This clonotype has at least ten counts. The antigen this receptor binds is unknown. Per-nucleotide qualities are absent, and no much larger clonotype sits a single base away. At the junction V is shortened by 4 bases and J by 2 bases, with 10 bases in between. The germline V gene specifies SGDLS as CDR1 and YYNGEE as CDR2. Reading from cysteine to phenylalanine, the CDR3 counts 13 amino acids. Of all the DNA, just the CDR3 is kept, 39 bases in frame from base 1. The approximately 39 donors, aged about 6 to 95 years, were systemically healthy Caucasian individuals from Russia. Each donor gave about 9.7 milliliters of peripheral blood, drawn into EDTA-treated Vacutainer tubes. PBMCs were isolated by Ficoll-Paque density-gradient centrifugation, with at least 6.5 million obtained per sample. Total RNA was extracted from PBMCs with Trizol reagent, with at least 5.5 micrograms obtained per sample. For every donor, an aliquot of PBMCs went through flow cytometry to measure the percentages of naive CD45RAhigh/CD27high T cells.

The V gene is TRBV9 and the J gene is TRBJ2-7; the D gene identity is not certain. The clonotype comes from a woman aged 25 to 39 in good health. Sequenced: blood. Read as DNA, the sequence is TGTGCCAGCAGCCCCCGTCTTGCCTACGAGCAGTACTTC. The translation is CASSPRLAYEQYF.